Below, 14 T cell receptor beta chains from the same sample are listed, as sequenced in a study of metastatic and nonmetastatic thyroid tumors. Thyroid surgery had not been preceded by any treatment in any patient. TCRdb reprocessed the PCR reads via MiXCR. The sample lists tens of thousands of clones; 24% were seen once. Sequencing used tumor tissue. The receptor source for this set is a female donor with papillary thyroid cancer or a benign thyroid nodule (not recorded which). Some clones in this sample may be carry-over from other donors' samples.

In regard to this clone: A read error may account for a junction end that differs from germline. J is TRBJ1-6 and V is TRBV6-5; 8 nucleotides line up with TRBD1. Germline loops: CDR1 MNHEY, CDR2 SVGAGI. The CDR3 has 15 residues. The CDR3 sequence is CASGSRRDRGSPLNF. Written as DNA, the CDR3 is TGTGCCAGCGGTTCTCGGCGCGACAGGGGCTCACCCCTCAACTTT.

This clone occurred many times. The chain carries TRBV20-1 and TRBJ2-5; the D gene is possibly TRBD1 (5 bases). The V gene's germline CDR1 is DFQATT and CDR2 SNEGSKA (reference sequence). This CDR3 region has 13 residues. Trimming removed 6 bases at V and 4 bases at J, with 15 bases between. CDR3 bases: TGCAGTGCCGACTCCCCAGGGCCAGAGACCCAGTACTTC. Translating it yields CSADSPGPETQYF.

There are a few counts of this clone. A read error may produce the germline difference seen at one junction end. CDR3 bases: TGTGCCAGCAGCCCCGCGGTGACCGGGACCGTGGAGCTGTTTTTT. It translates to CASSPAVTGTVELFF. The chain recombines TRBV11-3 with TRBJ2-2, with D perhaps TRBD1 or TRBD2 (5 bases each). The CDR3 length is 15 residues. CDR1 and CDR2 from the germline V gene are SGHNT and YENEEA.

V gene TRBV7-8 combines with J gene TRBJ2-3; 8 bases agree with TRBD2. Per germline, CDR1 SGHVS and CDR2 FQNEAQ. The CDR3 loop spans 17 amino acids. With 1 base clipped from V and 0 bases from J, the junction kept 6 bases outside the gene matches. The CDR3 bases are TGTGCCAGCAGCTTAGGAGGAGCGGGAGTGAGCACAGATACGCAGTATTTT. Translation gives CASSLGGAGVSTDTQYF.

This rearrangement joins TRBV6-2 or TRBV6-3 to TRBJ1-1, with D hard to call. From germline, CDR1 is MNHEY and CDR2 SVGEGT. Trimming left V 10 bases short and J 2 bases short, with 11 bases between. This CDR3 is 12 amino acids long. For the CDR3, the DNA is TGTGCCACCCGACGGAAAAACACTGAAGCTTTCTTT. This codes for CATRRKNTEAFF.

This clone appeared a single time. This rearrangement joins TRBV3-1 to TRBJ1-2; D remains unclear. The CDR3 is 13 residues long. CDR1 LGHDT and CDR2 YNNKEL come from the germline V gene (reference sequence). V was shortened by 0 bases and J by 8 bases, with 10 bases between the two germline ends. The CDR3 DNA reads TGTGCCAGCAGCCAAGACGATCCGGGAGGCTACACCTTC. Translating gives CASSQDDPGGYTF.

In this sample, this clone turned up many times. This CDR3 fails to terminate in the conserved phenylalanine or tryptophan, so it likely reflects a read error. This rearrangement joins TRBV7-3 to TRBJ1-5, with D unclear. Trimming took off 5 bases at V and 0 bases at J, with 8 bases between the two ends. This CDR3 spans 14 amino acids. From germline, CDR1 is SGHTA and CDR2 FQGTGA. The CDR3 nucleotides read TGTGCCAGCAGCCAAGACCCTAGCAATCAGCCCCAGCATCTT. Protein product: CASSQDPSNQPQHL.

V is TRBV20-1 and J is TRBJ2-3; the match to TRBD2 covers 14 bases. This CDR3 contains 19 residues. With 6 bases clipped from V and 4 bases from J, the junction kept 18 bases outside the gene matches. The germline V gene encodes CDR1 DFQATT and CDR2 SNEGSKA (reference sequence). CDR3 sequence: CSADPGLAGEGRKADTQYF. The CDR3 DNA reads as TGCAGTGCGGATCCGGGACTAGCGGGAGAGGGGAGAAAGGCAGATACGCAGTATTTT.

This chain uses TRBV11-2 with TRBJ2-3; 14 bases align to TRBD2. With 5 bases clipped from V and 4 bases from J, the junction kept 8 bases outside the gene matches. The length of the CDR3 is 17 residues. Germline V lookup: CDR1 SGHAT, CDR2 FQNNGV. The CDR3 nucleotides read TGTGCCAGCAGCGGGGGGACTAGCGGGAGTAGGGCAGATACGCAGTATTTT. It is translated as CASSGGTSGSRADTQYF.

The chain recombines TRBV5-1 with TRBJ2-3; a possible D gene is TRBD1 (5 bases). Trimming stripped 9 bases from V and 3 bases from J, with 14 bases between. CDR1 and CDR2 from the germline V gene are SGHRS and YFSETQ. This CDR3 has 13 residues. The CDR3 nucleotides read TGCGCCACCTCGGTCCAGGGTACAGATACGCAGTATTTT. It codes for CATSVQGTDTQYF.

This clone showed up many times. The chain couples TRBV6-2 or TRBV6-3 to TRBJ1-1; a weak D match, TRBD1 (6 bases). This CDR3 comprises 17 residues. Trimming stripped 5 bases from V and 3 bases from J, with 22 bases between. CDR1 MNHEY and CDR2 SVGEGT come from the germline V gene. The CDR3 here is CASSPAKMGAGDTEAFF. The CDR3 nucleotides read TGTGCCAGCAGTCCGGCCAAGATGGGGGCGGGGGACACTGAAGCTTTCTTT.

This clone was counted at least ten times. CDR3 nucleotides: TGTGCCAGCAGCGGTGAAGCGGGAGGATTGAACACCGGGGAGCTGTTTTTT. It codes for CASSGEAGGLNTGELFF. The genes are TRBV2 and TRBJ2-2, with TRBD2 identical over 9 bases. After removal of 6 bases from V and 1 base from J, the junction contained 9 bases not matched to a gene. The germline CDR1 and CDR2 sequences are SNHLY and FYNNEI. There are 17 residues in the CDR3.

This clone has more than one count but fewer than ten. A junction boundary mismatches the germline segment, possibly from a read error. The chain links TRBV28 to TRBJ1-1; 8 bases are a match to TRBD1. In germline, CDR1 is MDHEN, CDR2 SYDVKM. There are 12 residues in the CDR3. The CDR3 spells CASDRGTTEALF. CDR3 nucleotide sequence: TGTGCCAGCGACAGGGGTACAACTGAAGCTTTATTT.

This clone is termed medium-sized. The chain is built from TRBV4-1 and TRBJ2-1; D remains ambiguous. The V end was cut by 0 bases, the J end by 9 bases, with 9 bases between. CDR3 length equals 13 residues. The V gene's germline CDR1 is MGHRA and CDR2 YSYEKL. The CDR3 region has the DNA TGCGCCAGCAGCCAAGATTTCGTGGGTGAGCAGTTCTTC. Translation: CASSQDFVGEQFF.